Shown below are 8 T cell receptor beta chains from a single sample sequenced in a study of blood T cell repertoires in COVID-19. The assay was immunoSEQ multiplex PCR, and TCRdb's table has in-frame clones only and misses some. The sample includes under 300,000 clones, 88% seen only once; the top ten take around 1%. The sample taken for sequencing was PBMCs or T cells enriched from blood (not recorded which). Receptors originate from a woman aged 25 to 45 who had recovered from COVID-19.

The rearrangement uses TRBV12-3 or TRBV12-4 and TRBJ2-7; D is unclear. V was shortened by 3 bases and J by 5 bases, with 8 bases between the two germline ends. This CDR3 has 12 amino acids. In DNA form, the CDR3 reads TGTGCCAGCAGTTTGTCGCGGCACGAGCAGTACTTC. Its translation: CASSLSRHEQYF.

This chain links TRBV27 with TRBJ2-2, with TRBD2 identical over 8 bases. V was pared by 5 bases and J by 7 bases, with 12 bases of the junction left unmatched. The CDR3 is 16 residues long. Germline V gene lookup returns CDR1 MNHEY and CDR2 SMNVEV (reference sequence). The CDR3 DNA is TGTGCCAGCAGTCCCCGACTAGCGAGAACTCACGGGGAGCTGTTTTTT. Amino acids: CASSPRLARTHGELFF.

V is TRBV5-1 and J is TRBJ2-2, with D possibly being TRBD2 (6 bases). V was trimmed by 4 bases and J by 0 bases, leaving 13 bases between them. The CDR3 sequence is 16 residues long. Germline CDR1 reads SGHRS; CDR2 reads YFSETQ. CDR3 bases: TGCGCCAGCAGCCGGGACTGGGGCACGAACACCGGGGAGCTGTTTTTT. It translates to CASSRDWGTNTGELFF.

V gene TRBV19 combines with J gene TRBJ1-1, with unresolved D. The V and J ends lost 3 bases and 11 bases respectively, with 13 bases between them. The CDR3 contains 12 residues. Germline loops: CDR1 LNHDA, CDR2 SQIVND (reference sequence). The CDR3 region has the DNA TGTGCCAGTAGTATTGCCAAACAGTTTGCTTTCTTT. Its translation is CASSIAKQFAFF.

This clone was observed a single time. V usage is TRBV3-1 (or the pseudogene TRBV3-2) and J usage is TRBJ2-5; 11 positions agree with TRBD2. Germline V gene sequence: CDR1 LGHDT, CDR2 YNNKEL (reference sequence). The CDR3 spans 19 residues. V was pared by 0 bases and J by 4 bases, with 13 bases of the junction left unmatched. The CDR3 loop reads CASSQDPSGRFLASETQYF. Here the CDR3 DNA reads TGTGCCAGCAGCCAAGATCCTAGCGGGAGGTTCCTCGCATCAGAGACCCAGTACTTC.

This clone has only a few counts. The CDR3 sequence is CASSLTGTGGNQPQHF. CDR3 in DNA: TGTGCCAGCAGTCTCACGGGGACAGGGGGCAATCAGCCCCAGCATTTT. The V and J genes are TRBV28 and TRBJ1-5; 10 nucleotides align to TRBD1. The germline V gene encodes CDR1 MDHEN and CDR2 SYDVKM. The trim removed 5 bases at V and 2 bases at J, leaving 6 bases unmatched. The CDR3 is made up of 16 amino acids.

The chain recombines TRBV19 with TRBJ1-1, with D uncertain. CDR1 and CDR2 (germline): LNHDA, SQIVND (reference sequence). Trimming removed 7 bases at V and 1 base at J, with 13 bases between. The CDR3 is 14 amino acids. The CDR3 region has the DNA TGTGCCAGTAACATTCCCGGCGGGAACACTGAAGCTTTCTTT. Amino acid sequence: CASNIPGGNTEAFF.

The rearrangement joins TRBV15 to TRBJ1-5, with D possibly matching TRBD1 (6 bases). The CDR3 loop spans 15 amino acids. CDR1 and CDR2 from the germline V gene are LNHNV and YYDKDF (reference sequence). The germline V and J ends were trimmed by 5 bases and 2 bases, with 13 bases remaining between them. The CDR3 bases are TGTGCCACCAGCCAGGGGCCTAGGGGCAATCAGCCCCAGCATTTT. Its translation is CATSQGPRGNQPQHF.